In this sample, the clone carrying this TCR beta chain turned up a few times. This record comes from a study of T-cell memory formation after mild COVID-19. The CDR3 spans 12 residues. Trimming left V 10 bases short and J 7 bases short, with 12 bases between. Germline V gives CDR1 SGHRS, CDR2 YFSETQ. MiXCR, applied by TCRdb to the 5' RACE reads, yields one record per CDR3 protein. The sample holds approximately 150,000 distinct CDR3 sequences; over 10% are singletons and the top ten take about 3.3%. The chain is built from TRBV5-1 and TRBJ2-6; a possible D gene is TRBD1 (6 bases). The sequenced material came from PBMCs or a T cell subset sorted from them (not recorded which). This clonotype was sampled from a man aged 18 to 29 who had mild COVID-19 (a few samples of this study predate the infection). Cell type and time point are not known. In nucleotides, the CDR3 is TGCGCCTCTCAGGGGCAAGCCAACGTCCTGACTTTC. This gives the protein CASQGQANVLTF.